A selection of T cell receptor beta chains follows, all from one sample in a study of regulatory T cells in long-lasting Graves disease. TCRdb processed the multiplex PCR reads anew with MiXCR; each CDR3 protein has one entry. In the table there are approximately 690,000 distinct CDR3 sequences, 30% of which are singletons. This sample comprised peripheral blood mononuclear cells (PBMCs), obtained when the disease was refractory, from a patient treated with antithyroid drugs. These receptor sequences come from a female donor with Graves disease. Both conserved end residues are part of each CDR3. D genes are given only for firm matches. Where a row states a size, it is once, few, many or the class of an expanded clone; other rows omit it.

clone size: NA
V gene: TRBV19
J gene: TRBJ1-3
D gene: NA
CDR3 DNA: TGTGCCAGTCGCCAAGGGGGTTACGGAAACACCATATATTTT
CDR3 protein: CASRQGGYGNTIYF

clone size: NA
V gene: TRBV18
J gene: TRBJ2-5
D gene: TRBD2
CDR3 DNA: TGTGCCAGCTCACCAAGACTAGCGTTTGGAGAGACCCAGTACTTC
CDR3 protein: CASSPRLAFGETQYF

clone size: NA
V gene: TRBV5-1
J gene: TRBJ2-2
D gene: NA
CDR3 DNA: TGCGCCAGCAGCGTCGTGGGCGCGAACACCGGGGAGCTGTTTTTT
CDR3 protein: CASSVVGANTGELFF

clone size: many
V gene: TRBV6-1
J gene: TRBJ2-5
D gene: TRBD1
CDR3 DNA: TGTGCCAGCAGTGAGGGGACAGGAGGGGAGACCCAGTACTTC
CDR3 protein: CASSEGTGGETQYF

clone size: NA
V gene: TRBV12-3/TRBV12-4
J gene: TRBJ2-7
D gene: TRBD1
CDR3 DNA: TGTGCCAGCATGCTCGGACAGGGTTCTTTCGAGCAGTACTTC
CDR3 protein: CASMLGQGSFEQYF

clone size: NA
V gene: TRBV11-2
J gene: TRBJ2-5
D gene: TRBD2
CDR3 DNA: TGTGCCAGCAGCTTAGATCAGAGACTAGCGGATCCTTACTTC
CDR3 protein: CASSLDQRLADPYF

clone size: few
V gene: TRBV27
J gene: TRBJ2-7
D gene: TRBD1
CDR3 DNA: TGTGCCAGCAGTCCCCGGACAGGGACCTCCTACGAGCAGTACTTC
CDR3 protein: CASSPRTGTSYEQYF

clone size: few
V gene: TRBV27
J gene: TRBJ1-5
D gene: TRBD1
CDR3 DNA: TGTGCCAGCAGTACGACTCGCCGGACAGGGGGCTCGATCATGCCCCAGCATTTT
CDR3 protein: CASSTTRRTGGSIMPQHF

clone size: NA
V gene: TRBV20-1
J gene: TRBJ1-1
D gene: NA
CDR3 DNA: TGCAGTGCTAGAGGGAGGGGAGTGGGGACTGAAGCTTTCTTT
CDR3 protein: CSARGRGVGTEAFF

clone size: NA
V gene: TRBV5-6
J gene: TRBJ2-7
D gene: NA
CDR3 DNA: TGTGCCAGCAGCGCGGGTCCTTTTGTCACCTACGAGCAGTACTTC
CDR3 protein: CASSAGPFVTYEQYF

clone size: few
V gene: TRBV7-9
J gene: TRBJ2-5
D gene: NA
CDR3 DNA: TGTGCCAGCAGCTTAGGCGTGTCAGGGGTGATAGAGACCCAGTACTTC
CDR3 protein: CASSLGVSGVIETQYF

clone size: NA
V gene: TRBV3-1
J gene: TRBJ1-6
D gene: NA
CDR3 DNA: TGTGCCAGCAGCCAAACCTGGGGGTTGGATTCACCCCTCCACTTT
CDR3 protein: CASSQTWGLDSPLHF

clone size: many
V gene: TRBV12-3/TRBV12-4
J gene: TRBJ1-5
D gene: TRBD1
CDR3 DNA: TGTGCCAGCAGACCACAGGGGGATCAGCCCCAGCATTTT
CDR3 protein: CASRPQGDQPQHF

clone size: NA
V gene: TRBV20-1
J gene: TRBJ1-5
D gene: TRBD1
CDR3 DNA: TGCAGTGCCTCAGATAAGGACAGGGGGAACCAGCCCCAGCATTTT
CDR3 protein: CSASDKDRGNQPQHF

clone size: many
V gene: TRBV2
J gene: TRBJ1-2
D gene: NA
CDR3 DNA: TGTGCCAGCAGTAGGGACATCTATGGCTACACCTTC
CDR3 protein: CASSRDIYGYTF

clone size: NA
V gene: TRBV6-2/TRBV6-3
J gene: TRBJ1-1
D gene: NA
CDR3 DNA: TGTGCCAGCAGTTACAGGCCTGGGGGCGTGAACACTGAAGCTTTCTTT
CDR3 protein: CASSYRPGGVNTEAFF

clone size: many
V gene: TRBV12-3/TRBV12-4
J gene: TRBJ2-5
D gene: NA
CDR3 DNA: TGTGCCAGCAGCTTAGCTGCAGGTCGAGAGACCCAGTACTTC
CDR3 protein: CASSLAAGRETQYF

clone size: few
V gene: TRBV10-3
J gene: TRBJ1-5
D gene: TRBD1
CDR3 DNA: TGTGCCATCAGTGAGAGGACAGGGGACCAGCCCCAGCATTTT
CDR3 protein: CAISERTGDQPQHF

clone size: NA
V gene: TRBV3-1
J gene: TRBJ1-3
D gene: NA
CDR3 DNA: TGTGCCAGCAGCCAAGCGGCAGCTGGAAACACCATATATTTT
CDR3 protein: CASSQAAAGNTIYF

clone size: few
V gene: TRBV20-1
J gene: TRBJ1-2
D gene: NA
CDR3 DNA: TGCAGTGCCCGGAGTTGGAGCGGTGGCTACACCTTC
CDR3 protein: CSARSWSGGYTF

clone size: NA
V gene: TRBV11-2
J gene: TRBJ2-7
D gene: TRBD1
CDR3 DNA: TGTGCCAGCAGCCACGTGGGACAGAGGGGCGAGCAGTACTTC
CDR3 protein: CASSHVGQRGEQYF

clone size: few
V gene: TRBV20-1
J gene: TRBJ1-1
D gene: NA
CDR3 DNA: TGCAGTGCTAGAGGGCAGACGGACACTGAAGCTTTCTTT
CDR3 protein: CSARGQTDTEAFF

clone size: many
V gene: TRBV6-1
J gene: TRBJ1-1
D gene: TRBD1
CDR3 DNA: TGTGCCAGCAGCAACAGGGGTTGGGACACTGAAGCTTTCTTT
CDR3 protein: CASSNRGWDTEAFF

clone size: NA
V gene: TRBV6-2/TRBV6-3
J gene: TRBJ1-2
D gene: NA
CDR3 DNA: TGTGCCAGCAGTAAAAGGTTCCAGGTACCTCCTTATGGCTACACCTTC
CDR3 protein: CASSKRFQVPPYGYTF

clone size: few
V gene: TRBV2
J gene: TRBJ1-5
D gene: NA
CDR3 DNA: TGTGCCAGCAGTTACCGGGACTCGAGTCAGCCCCAGCATTTT
CDR3 protein: CASSYRDSSQPQHF

clone size: NA
V gene: TRBV12-3/TRBV12-4
J gene: TRBJ2-7
D gene: NA
CDR3 DNA: TGTGCCAGCGTCGGCCCCGGGGGCAAGCAGTACTTC
CDR3 protein: CASVGPGGKQYF

clone size: NA
V gene: TRBV10-3
J gene: TRBJ1-1
D gene: NA
CDR3 DNA: TGTGCCATCAGTGAGTCAAGAGGTAGCAACGCTGAAGCTTTCTTT
CDR3 protein: CAISESRGSNAEAFF

clone size: many
V gene: TRBV6-1
J gene: TRBJ1-1
D gene: NA
CDR3 DNA: TGTGCCGCGGCAGGGGCGAACACTGAAGCTTTCTTT
CDR3 protein: CAAAGANTEAFF

clone size: few
V gene: TRBV2
J gene: TRBJ2-2
D gene: TRBD2
CDR3 DNA: TGTGCCAGCAGTGAAGCGTTGCGGGAGTCTACCGGGGAGCTGTTTTTT
CDR3 protein: CASSEALRESTGELFF

clone size: few
V gene: TRBV7-9
J gene: TRBJ1-1
D gene: TRBD1
CDR3 DNA: TGTGCCAGCAGCTCCCCGCCGGGACAGGCGCACACTGAAGCTTTCTTT
CDR3 protein: CASSSPPGQAHTEAFF

clone size: few
V gene: TRBV3-1
J gene: TRBJ2-2
D gene: NA
CDR3 DNA: TGTGCCAGCAGCCAAGCTCGGGGTGGGGAGCTGTTTTTT
CDR3 protein: CASSQARGGELFF

clone size: NA
V gene: TRBV11-2
J gene: TRBJ1-3
D gene: TRBD1
CDR3 DNA: TGTGCCAGCAGCCCCCAGGGGGGGACTGGAAACACCATATATTTT
CDR3 protein: CASSPQGGTGNTIYF

clone size: NA
V gene: TRBV5-6
J gene: TRBJ1-2
D gene: NA
CDR3 DNA: TGTGCCAGCAGCTCCATCCCGCCAGGGTTCTATGGCTACACCTTC
CDR3 protein: CASSSIPPGFYGYTF

clone size: NA
V gene: TRBV2
J gene: TRBJ2-7
D gene: TRBD1
CDR3 DNA: TGTGCCAGCAGGGCCGGGACAGGGGTCTACGAGCAGTACTTC
CDR3 protein: CASRAGTGVYEQYF